The 19 T cell receptor beta chains in this list originate from one sample, sequenced in a study of T cell responses to AZD1222 COVID-19 vaccine. Generated by immunoSEQ multiplex PCR, the TCRdb table keeps only in-frame clones and is missing some. The data hold about 170,000 clones, with about 92% observed a single time. Source: peripheral blood, taken on day 0 of AZD1222 vaccination. The source is an adult in good health.

The genes are TRBV19 and TRBJ2-1; D possibly corresponds to TRBD1 (5 bases). Trimming took off 3 bases at V and 6 bases at J, with 18 bases between the two ends. The V gene's germline CDR1 is LNHDA and CDR2 SQIVND (reference sequence). CDR3 length: 16 residues. CDR3 nucleotide sequence: TGTGCCAGTAGTATTGGGGCAACCACTTGGGGCAATGAGCAGTTCTTC. Protein sequence: CASSIGATTWGNEQFF.

The gene calls are TRBV5-8 and TRBJ1-2; D is unclear. The CDR3 is 15 amino acids. CDR1 and CDR2 from the germline V gene are SGHTS and YDEGEE. The V gene lost 1 base and the J gene lost 3 bases, with 13 bases spanning the gap. In DNA form, the CDR3 reads TGTGCCAGCAGCTTGAGCTCAGGTTCTGACTATGGCTACACCTTC. The encoded protein is CASSLSSGSDYGYTF.

The gene calls are TRBV14 and TRBJ2-7, with D uncertain. The V end was cut by 3 bases, the J end by 3 bases, with 12 bases between. This CDR3 spans 14 amino acids. CDR1 SGHDN and CDR2 FVKESK come from the germline V gene. The CDR3 nucleotides read TGTGCCAGCAGCCATGACCCCCTGGACTACGAGCAGTACTTC. This codes for CASSHDPLDYEQYF. Full variable domain (rest looked up from reference TRBV14 and TRBJ2-7): EAGVTQFPSHSVIEKGQTVTLRCDPISGHDNLYWYRRVMGKEIKFLLHFVKESKQDESGMPNNRFLAERTGGTYSTLKVQPAELEDSGVYFCASSHDPLDYEQYFGPGTRLTVT.

The chain joins TRBV6-1 to TRBJ2-7; possible D gene TRBD1, 7 bases. The CDR3 totals 14 residues. Germline values: CDR1 MNHNS, CDR2 SASEGT. The V and J ends lost 2 bases and 8 bases respectively, with 16 bases between them. CDR3 protein: CASSEKRQGGKQYF. CDR3 bases: TGTGCCAGCAGTGAAAAACGACAGGGAGGTAAGCAGTACTTC.

The chain is built from TRBV18 and TRBJ1-4, with 9 bases matching TRBD1. Germline V gives CDR1 KGHSH, CDR2 LQKENI. Germline trimming cut 1 base from V and 5 bases from J; bases unmatched to any gene: 11. This CDR3 has 18 residues. In DNA, the CDR3 is TGTGCCAGCTCACCACAAGCCCGACCAGGGACAGGGAATGAAAAACTGTTTTTT. Its translation is CASSPQARPGTGNEKLFF.

This chain links TRBV11-2 with TRBJ2-1, with 9 positions matching TRBD2. Germline V lookup: CDR1 SGHAT, CDR2 FQNNGV. This CDR3 contains 15 residues. Trimming took 6 bases from V and 8 from J; bases not matched to a gene: 11. CDR3 DNA: TGTGCCAGCAGACATAGCGGGAGTGGCTTCGATGAGCAGTTCTTC. The encoded protein is CASRHSGSGFDEQFF.

This rearrangement joins TRBV5-6 to TRBJ1-2; TRBD1 agrees at 8 bases. This CDR3 is built from 14 residues. CDR1 is SGHDT, CDR2 YYEEEE, per germline. Trimming at V came to 4 bases and at J to 4 bases, leaving 6 bases not matched to a gene. The DNA of the CDR3 is TGTGCCAGCAGCAAGCAGGGGGCTGGCTATGGCTACACCTTC. Translating gives CASSKQGAGYGYTF.

V is TRBV19 and J is TRBJ1-2; 10 nucleotides agree with TRBD1. Germline trimming cut 10 bases from V and 4 bases from J; bases unmatched to any gene: 12. This CDR3 region has 15 residues. Germline V gene lookup returns CDR1 LNHDA and CDR2 SQIVND (reference sequence). Here the CDR3 DNA reads TGTGCCATACGCTTTGACAGGGGGCCTTCCTATGGCTACACCTTC. Protein sequence: CAIRFDRGPSYGYTF.

This clone was counted once. This CDR3 reads CASERAANYGYTF. Here the CDR3 DNA reads TGTGCCAGCGAGAGAGCGGCTAACTATGGCTACACCTTC. This chain joins TRBV9 and TRBJ1-2, with D uncertain. Trimming took 7 bases from V and 0 from J, leaving 10 bases between them. CDR1 is SGDLS and CDR2 is YYNGEE in the germline V gene. The CDR3 spans 13 residues.

The V gene is TRBV5-5, the J gene TRBJ1-5; D is possibly TRBD1 (5 bases). Germline V gene sequence: CDR1 SGHKS, CDR2 YYEKEE (reference sequence). The CDR3 is 14 residues long. The V and J ends lost 2 bases and 0 bases respectively, with 6 bases between them. The DNA for the CDR3 is TGTGCCAGCAGCTTCGGGGGTAGCAATCAGCCCCAGCATTTT. Residues: CASSFGGSNQPQHF.

V usage is TRBV6-5 and J usage is TRBJ2-2; D is unresolved. Germline V gives CDR1 MNHEY, CDR2 SVGAGI. V was trimmed by 7 bases and J by 0 bases, leaving 12 bases between them. The CDR3 has 15 residues. The CDR3 DNA reads TGTGCCAGCATCTACCTCTTTGCGAACACCGGGGAGCTGTTTTTT. Translated, it gives CASIYLFANTGELFF.

V is TRBV2 and J is TRBJ1-5, with 8 positions matching TRBD1. V shed 5 bases, J shed 9 bases, and the junction held 12 bases outside the gene matches. CDR1 and CDR2 from the germline V gene are SNHLY and FYNNEI. The CDR3 is 15 amino acids. The CDR3 loop reads CASSSPDRDGRPQHF. The DNA for the CDR3 is TGTGCCAGCAGTTCCCCGGACAGGGATGGACGGCCCCAGCATTTT.

This chain joins TRBV19 and TRBJ1-2, with unresolved D. Trimming took 3 bases from V and 2 from J, leaving 7 bases between them. Germline CDR1 and CDR2: LNHDA and SQIVND (reference sequence). The CDR3 is 13 amino acids. The DNA for the CDR3 is TGTGCCAGTAGTATTGTCCCCAACTATGGCTACACCTTC. Translation gives CASSIVPNYGYTF. The full variable domain, its missing parts supplied by reference TRBV19 and TRBJ1-2, is DGGITQSPKYLFRKEGQNVTLSCEQNLNHDAMYWYRQDPGQGLRLIYYSQIVNDFQKGDIAEGYSVSREKKESFPLTVTSAQKNPTAFYLCASSIVPNYGYTFGSGTRLTVV.

This clone was detected only once. V usage is TRBV7-9 and J usage is TRBJ1-4; 9 nucleotides line up with TRBD1. Germline assignment: CDR1 SEHNR and CDR2 FQNEAQ (reference sequence). V was pared by 5 bases and J by 0 bases, with 7 bases of the junction left unmatched. The CDR3 loop spans 17 amino acids. The CDR3 protein is CASSPRDRASTNEKLFF. CDR3 in DNA: TGTGCCAGCAGCCCCCGGGACAGGGCGTCAACTAATGAAAAACTGTTTTTT. Drawing the rest from reference TRBV7-9 and TRBJ1-4, the complete variable domain is DTGVSQNPRHKITKRGQNVTFRCDPISEHNRLYWYRQTLGQGPEFLTYFQNEAQLEKSRLLSDRFSAERPKGSFSTLEIQRTEQGDSAMYLCASSPRDRASTNEKLFFGSGTQLSVL.

V gene TRBV6-5 combines with J gene TRBJ2-2; D possibly corresponds to TRBD2 (5 bases). V gave up 7 bases and J gave up 4 bases, with 13 bases separating them. The CDR3 is 14 amino acids. Per the germline V gene, CDR1 is MNHEY and CDR2 is SVGAGI. This CDR3 is CASIDVGLTGELFF. The CDR3 region has the DNA TGTGCCAGCATCGACGTCGGACTCACCGGGGAGCTGTTTTTT.

The chain combines TRBV7-9 with TRBJ1-5; D is possibly TRBD1 (5 bases). V lost 2 bases, J lost 5 bases, and 13 bases lay in between. The germline CDR1 and CDR2 sequences are SEHNR and FQNEAQ (reference sequence). There are 15 residues in the CDR3. In DNA form, the CDR3 reads TGTGCCAGCAGCTTACAGGGCGAGAGGGATCAGCCCCAGCATTTT. Translation gives CASSLQGERDQPQHF.

The V call is TRBV19, the J call TRBJ2-7, with D perhaps given as TRBD1 or TRBD2 (6 bases each). The V end was cut by 11 bases, the J end by 6 bases, with 23 bases between. Germline V gene lookup returns CDR1 LNHDA and CDR2 SQIVND (reference sequence). This CDR3 comprises 14 residues. CDR3 bases: TGTGCCTCCACGGGGGCAGGGGAAGTACGCGAGCAGTACTTC. It is translated as CASTGAGEVREQYF.

V and J are TRBV7-2 and TRBJ2-1; 11 bases match TRBD2. The junction had 11 bases not matched to a gene; V was cut back by 5 bases and J by 5 bases. There are 17 residues in the CDR3. Germline CDR1 and CDR2: SGHTA and FQGNSA. This chain's CDR3 is CASSRTLPGLADNEQFF. CDR3 nucleotides: TGTGCCAGCAGCCGCACACTCCCGGGACTAGCGGACAATGAGCAGTTCTTC. The full variable domain, its missing parts supplied by reference TRBV7-2 and TRBJ2-1, is GAGVSQSPSNKVTEKGKDVELRCDPISGHTALYWYRQSLGQGLEFLIYFQGNSAPDKSGLPSDRFSAERTGGSVSTLTIQRTQQEDSAVYLCASSRTLPGLADNEQFFGPGTRLTVL.

The V gene is TRBV19, the J gene TRBJ1-5; D unclear. CDR1 and CDR2 (germline): LNHDA, SQIVND (reference sequence). The CDR3 is made up of 13 amino acids. The ends were cut back, 5 bases at V and 4 bases at J, with 9 bases in the middle. The CDR3 loop reads CASSYPLNQPQHF. DNA for the CDR3: TGTGCCAGTAGTTACCCTTTGAATCAGCCCCAGCATTTT.